This TCR beta chain was identified during a study of cytomegalovirus exposure and HLA in healthy donors. For the study at large: The same platform used for the approximately 670 first-cohort repertoires was also used for the 120 validation repertoires, as a later analysis reported. Study-wide results and caveats: In vitro data verified a few CMV-associated chains as specific for CMV antigens.

CDR3 size: 13 residues. V was cut by 7 bases and J by 1 base, with 7 bases left in between. CDR1 is MNHNS, CDR2 SASEGT, per germline. Concerning this clone: The antigen is unknown.

This table comes from immunoSEQ multiplex PCR, and its TCRdb copy is limited to in-frame clones, with some not included. The table includes 71,000 or so clones, 94% detected once. The rearrangement joins TRBV6-1 to TRBJ2-2; D ambiguous. Sequenced sample: PBMCs. This sequence was found in a young woman in good health and CMV-seronegative. Here the CDR3 reads CASTDVNTGELFF. CDR3 bases: TGTGCCAGCACTGACGTGAACACCGGGGAGCTGTTTTTT.